These 2 T cell receptor beta chains share one sample of origin, sequenced in a study of T cell responses to AZD1222 COVID-19 vaccine. Sequenced by immunoSEQ multiplex PCR; TCRdb stores in-frame clones only, minus some. The profile covers approximately 140,000 clones, with 70% to 90% appearing a single time and about 14% taken by the ten largest. The material sequenced was peripheral blood, taken on day 0 of AZD1222 vaccination. The receptor set was obtained from an adult in good health.

The V call is TRBV19, the J call TRBJ1-6; TRBD1 matches at 9 bases. The germline gives CDR1 LNHDA, CDR2 SQIVND (reference sequence). This CDR3 spans 15 amino acids. J gave up 8 bases and V 5 bases, and 7 bases lay outside the gene matches. DNA for the CDR3: TGTGCCAGTAGTCCTAGGACAGGGGAATATTCACCCCTCCACTTT. Amino acids: CASSPRTGEYSPLHF.

This clone was observed a few times. This sequence joins TRBV5-5 and TRBJ2-6, with D hard to call. Between the trimmed V and J ends, which lost 5 bases and 8 bases, there was a span of 17 bases. The CDR3 runs 15 residues. Germline CDR1 and CDR2: SGHKS and YYEKEE (reference sequence). DNA for the CDR3: TGTGCCAGCAGACCCCGGGCATTTGATACCAACGTCCTGACTTTC. Encoded protein: CASRPRAFDTNVLTF.